One and the same sample provided the 27 T cell receptor beta chains below, sequenced in a study of OX40 agonist ivuxolimab in advanced cancers. Sequencing used immunoSEQ multiplex PCR; TCRdb keeps in-frame clones, though not all of them. This sample carries about 45,000 clones, around four fifths of them seen once, and the ten largest clones take 2% to 2.5%. This specimen was CD4+ or CD8+ T cells sorted from blood, taken in a trial of the OX40 agonist ivuxolimab. These receptors all stem from an adult with an advanced solid tumor such as melanoma, head and neck, liver or kidney cancer.

The chain has TRBV11-2 and TRBJ2-3; D is perhaps TRBD1 (5 bases). The V gene's germline CDR1 is SGHAT and CDR2 FQNNGV. V lost 0 bases, J lost 5 bases, and 12 bases lay in between. The CDR3 is made up of 15 amino acids. The CDR3 here is CASSLDGRVEDTQYF. Written as DNA, the CDR3 is TGTGCCAGCAGCTTAGATGGCAGGGTCGAAGATACGCAGTATTTT.

J is TRBJ2-1 and V is TRBV11-3, with TRBD1 as a possible D gene (6 bases). The CDR3 is made up of 15 amino acids. Trimming took 1 base from V and 4 from J, leaving 11 bases between them. The germline gives CDR1 SGHNT, CDR2 YENEEA. The CDR3 loop is CASSLGQGPYNEQFF. The CDR3 region has the DNA TGTGCCAGCAGCTTAGGGCAGGGGCCTTACAATGAGCAGTTCTTC.

J is TRBJ2-7 and V is TRBV18; D remains ambiguous. The germline gives CDR1 KGHSH, CDR2 LQKENI. The ends were cut back, 1 base at V and 2 bases at J, with 6 bases in the middle. CDR3 length equals 13 residues. The CDR3 region is CASSPLGTYEQYF. The CDR3 DNA reads as TGTGCCAGCTCACCACTTGGTACCTACGAGCAGTACTTC. The full variable domain, in which reference TRBV18 and TRBJ2-7 provide the parts outside the CDR3, is NAGVMQNPRHLVRRRGQEARLRCSPMKGHSHVYWYRQLPEEGLKFMVYLQKENIIDESGMPKERFSAEFPKEGPSILRIQQVVRGDSAAYFCASSPLGTYEQYFGPGTRLTVT.

In its sample, this clone is medium-sized. The genes are TRBV18 and TRBJ2-7; 8 bases agree with TRBD1. Trimming removed 4 bases from V and 7 bases from J; junction bases left unmatched: 9. CDR1 and CDR2 from the germline V gene are KGHSH and LQKENI. The CDR3 extends over 14 amino acids. The CDR3: CASSLGQGMGEQYF. The DNA for the CDR3 is TGTGCCAGCTCACTCGGACAGGGCATGGGGGAGCAGTACTTC. Looking up the rest from reference TRBV18 and TRBJ2-7 gives the full variable domain: NAGVMQNPRHLVRRRGQEARLRCSPMKGHSHVYWYRQLPEEGLKFMVYLQKENIIDESGMPKERFSAEFPKEGPSILRIQQVVRGDSAAYFCASSLGQGMGEQYFGPGTRLTVT.

The chain uses TRBV28 and TRBJ2-1; 8 nucleotides line up with TRBD2. The V segment lost 7 bases and the J segment 4 bases; nucleotides outside the gene matches: 15. Germline values: CDR1 MDHEN, CDR2 SYDVKM. The CDR3 length is 17 residues. This chain's CDR3 is CASIKGGVAGIYNEQFF. CDR3 nucleotide sequence: TGTGCCAGCATAAAAGGGGGGGTAGCGGGGATTTACAATGAGCAGTTCTTC.

The gene calls are TRBV28 and TRBJ2-1, with 12 bases that match TRBD2. CDR1 and CDR2 (germline): MDHEN, SYDVKM. The ends lost 5 bases at V and 2 bases at J; junction bases unmatched: 10. There are 18 residues in the CDR3. The CDR3 spells CASSTILLAGGTYNEQFF. The CDR3 DNA sequence: TGTGCCAGCAGTACCATCCTACTAGCGGGAGGAACCTACAATGAGCAGTTCTTC.

This chain connects TRBV10-3 to TRBJ2-7, with unresolved D. Germline V gives CDR1 ENHRY, CDR2 SYGVKD. The CDR3 is 13 residues long. Trimming took 3 bases from V and 1 from J, leaving 7 bases between them. CDR3 loop: CAISDMLSYEQYF. The CDR3 bases are TGTGCCATCAGTGATATGCTATCCTACGAGCAGTACTTC.

The chain carries TRBV6-1 and TRBJ1-1; D gene ambiguous. The CDR3 spans 13 residues. The germline V gene encodes CDR1 MNHNS and CDR2 SASEGT. The V end was cut by 1 base, the J end by 4 bases, with 7 bases between. Written as DNA, the CDR3 is TGTGCCAGCAGTGAAGGGTGGTTCACTGAAGCTTTCTTT. This gives the protein CASSEGWFTEAFF.

The V gene is TRBV11-2, the J gene TRBJ2-3, with a possible D match to TRBD1 (6 bases). Germline CDR1 SGHAT, CDR2 FQNNGV. The V gene lost 4 bases and the J gene lost 6 bases, with 20 bases spanning the gap. This CDR3 is 16 amino acids long. The CDR3 region is CASSSVDRSPGDTQYF. The CDR3 DNA follows: TGTGCCAGCAGCTCAGTCGACAGGAGCCCAGGGGATACGCAGTATTTT.

The rearrangement uses TRBV28 and TRBJ1-3; 8 bases are a match to TRBD1. The CDR3 is 16 residues long. From germline, CDR1 is MDHEN and CDR2 SYDVKM. V trimming: 6 bases; J trimming: 2 bases; junction bases outside the gene matches: 9. CDR3 bases: TGTGCCAGCAGCGACAGGGGCGGAAGAACTGGAAACACCATATATTTT. It codes for CASSDRGGRTGNTIYF. The whole variable domain, filled in from reference TRBV28 and TRBJ1-3, reads DVKVTQSSRYLVKRTGEKVFLECVQDMDHENMFWYRQDPGLGLRLIYFSYDVKMKEKGDIPEGYSVSREKKERFSLILESASTNQTSMYLCASSDRGGRTGNTIYFGEGSWLTVV.

The CDR3, as DNA: TGTGCCAGCAGCCCCCTAGGACAGCCCACAGATACGCAGTATTTT. Translated: CASSPLGQPTDTQYF. The chain joins TRBV7-3 to TRBJ2-3, with a weak D call TRBD1 (6 bases). Trimming pared 5 bases from V and 2 bases from J, leaving 14 bases between. This CDR3 contains 15 residues. The germline V gene encodes CDR1 SGHTA and CDR2 FQGTGA.

A few counts support this clone. The gene calls are TRBV10-2 and TRBJ2-5, with TRBD2 identical over 7 bases. CDR1 and CDR2 (germline): WSHSY, SAAADI. This CDR3 has 16 amino acids. With V trimmed by 6 bases and J by 5 bases, 15 bases remained unmatched. The CDR3 sequence is CASRGGAAGAAETQYF. CDR3 in DNA: TGCGCCAGCAGAGGAGGAGCCGCGGGAGCCGCTGAGACCCAGTACTTC.

J is TRBJ1-2 and V is TRBV6-1; D is undetermined. CDR1 and CDR2 (germline): MNHNS, SASEGT. V lost 6 bases to trimming and J lost 2 bases, with 16 bases between them. This CDR3 has 15 residues. In DNA, the CDR3 is TGTGCCAGCAGCCCTTCTCCCTCTGGAAACTATGGCTACACCTTC. It encodes CASSPSPSGNYGYTF.

This clone was observed a single time. The rearrangement links TRBV10-3 to TRBJ2-6, with 13 nucleotides matching TRBD2. The CDR3 runs 21 residues. V lost 2 bases to trimming and J lost 1 base; unmatched junction nucleotides: 11. Germline V lookup: CDR1 ENHRY, CDR2 SYGVKD. The CDR3 protein is CAISEMGTSGTGYSGANVLTF. The CDR3 DNA sequence: TGTGCCATCAGTGAGATGGGGACTAGCGGGACGGGATATTCTGGGGCCAACGTCCTGACTTTC.

This clone was detected once. The genes are TRBV7-3 and TRBJ1-5, with unresolved D. CDR1 is SGHTA and CDR2 is FQGTGA in the germline V gene. Trimming removed 0 bases at V and 2 bases at J, with 5 bases between. This CDR3 contains 14 residues. CDR3 sequence reads: CASSLTGRNQPQHF. The DNA for the CDR3 is TGTGCCAGCAGCTTAACAGGGCGCAATCAGCCCCAGCATTTT.

The rearrangement joins TRBV28 to TRBJ2-7; D may correspond to TRBD1 or TRBD2 (5 bases each). The CDR3 is made up of 15 amino acids. CDR1 and CDR2 from the germline V gene are MDHEN and SYDVKM. V lost 8 bases to trimming and J lost 0 bases, with 17 bases between them. CDR3 coding DNA: TGTGCCAGCGGAGGAGGCGTAGGGGTCTCCTACGAGCAGTACTTC. This codes for CASGGGVGVSYEQYF.

The V call is TRBV19, the J call TRBJ1-5; D unresolved. V gave up 7 bases and J gave up 0 bases, with 10 bases separating them. The CDR3 is 14 amino acids. The V gene's germline CDR1 is LNHDA and CDR2 SQIVND (reference sequence). The CDR3 bases are TGTGCCAGTAATTCGCGGAATAGCAATCAGCCCCAGCATTTT. Its protein product is CASNSRNSNQPQHF.

The chain is built from TRBV6-6 and TRBJ2-7; D call uncertain. Germline loops: CDR1 MNHNY, CDR2 SVGAGI (reference sequence). CDR3 length: 13 residues. V lost 4 bases and J 2 bases, leaving 9 bases between the germline ends. The CDR3 reads CASSFGGTYEQYF. CDR3 sequence (DNA): TGTGCCAGCAGTTTCGGTGGTACCTACGAGCAGTACTTC.

This chain links TRBV7-2 with TRBJ2-3; 7 bases are a match to TRBD2. Germline CDR1 reads SGHTA; CDR2 reads FQGNSA. The V gene end was trimmed by 1 base and the J gene end by 7 bases; junction bases not matched to a gene: 5. This CDR3 has 14 residues. The CDR3: CASSLVAGSHTQYF. CDR3 nucleotides: TGTGCCAGCAGCTTAGTAGCGGGTTCGCATACGCAGTATTTT.

The gene calls are TRBV28 and TRBJ2-3; 7 bases fit TRBD2. Losses at the gene ends were 5 bases for V and 6 bases for J; bases not matched to a gene: 8. CDR1 and CDR2 from the germline V gene are MDHEN and SYDVKM. The CDR3 covers 14 residues. CDR3 nucleotide sequence: TGTGCCAGCAGTCCCCGGACTAGTGTCGATACGCAGTATTTT. It specifies CASSPRTSVDTQYF.

V gene TRBV19 combines with J gene TRBJ1-5; 11 nucleotides line up with TRBD1. Per the germline V gene, CDR1 is LNHDA and CDR2 is SQIVND (reference sequence). J gave up 0 bases and V 7 bases, and 14 bases lay outside the gene matches. The CDR3 totals 19 residues. CDR3 DNA: TGTGCCAGTAACAACCCAGGGGACAGGGGGTCACATAGCAATCAGCCCCAGCATTTT. It codes for CASNNPGDRGSHSNQPQHF.

As for this clone: One end of the junction varies from germline; a read error may be responsible. The V call is TRBV10-2, the J call TRBJ2-6, with D perhaps TRBD1 or TRBD2 (6 bases each). Germline V gives CDR1 WSHSY, CDR2 SAAADI. The CDR3 length is 16 residues. CDR3 sequence reads: CASSEVGGTGANVLTF. The CDR3 nucleotides are TGCGCCAGCAGTGAGGTAGGGGGGACTGGAGCCAACGTCCTGACTTTC.

CDR3 coding DNA: TGTGCCAGCAGTGCAACCGGGACTAGCTGGGTCGAGCAGTACTTC. This encodes CASSATGTSWVEQYF. V is TRBV2 and J is TRBJ2-7; 9 bases are shared with TRBD2. Germline CDR1 is SNHLY and CDR2 is FYNNEI. The CDR3 is 15 residues long. V lost 4 bases and J lost 6; bases outside the gene matches: 10.

The chain has TRBV9 and TRBJ2-3; possibly TRBD1 or TRBD2 for D (5 bases each). This CDR3 is 15 amino acids long. V lost 0 bases, J lost 6 bases, and 14 bases lay in between. Germline V gene data show CDR1 as SGDLS and CDR2 as YYNGEE. The CDR3 here is CASSVGDRTQDTQYF. DNA for the CDR3: TGTGCCAGCAGCGTAGGGGACCGAACACAGGATACGCAGTATTTT.

The chain uses TRBV5-8 and TRBJ2-1; D may be TRBD1 or TRBD2 (5 bases each). This CDR3 comprises 16 residues. The V end was cut by 4 bases, the J end by 12 bases, with 26 bases between. The V gene's germline CDR1 is SGHTS and CDR2 YDEGEE. CDR3 residues: CASSRKRTSNGGRQFF. CDR3 in DNA: TGTGCCAGCAGCCGGAAGAGGACCTCTAATGGGGGTAGGCAGTTCTTC.

The gene calls are TRBV10-2 and TRBJ1-1, with TRBD1 matching over 8 bases. Per germline, CDR1 WSHSY and CDR2 SAAADI. The ends lost 1 base at V and 6 bases at J; junction bases unmatched: 7. The CDR3 runs to 15 residues. The CDR3 loop is CASSELEQGVSEAFF. DNA for the CDR3: TGCGCCAGCAGTGAGTTAGAACAGGGGGTTTCTGAAGCTTTCTTT.

V gene TRBV7-6 combines with J gene TRBJ1-1, with D perhaps matching TRBD1 (5 bases). Germline-derived CDR1 and CDR2 are SGHVS and FNYEAQ. This CDR3 has 14 amino acids. V lost 7 bases and J lost 2, with 14 bases in between. CDR3 sequence: CASNQMGLNTEAFF. The CDR3 bases are TGTGCCAGCAACCAGATGGGGCTTAACACTGAAGCTTTCTTT.